The 20 T cell receptor beta chains reported below all come from one sample, sequenced in a study of shared clonotypes between healthy human individuals. Produced via immunoSEQ multiplex PCR; TCRdb's table is partial and in-frame only. The repertoire holds under 85,000 clones, with 62% as singletons. The sequencing sample was made of memory CD8+ T cells sorted from blood. Subset defined: CD45RO+ cells pooled with CCR7-negative TemRA cells. The receptors stem from a man aged 25-40 years in good health.

The gene calls are TRBV4-3 and TRBJ2-1, with no clear D. The germline V gene has CDR1 LGHNA and CDR2 YSLEER. Trimming shortened V by 1 base and J by 0 bases, and 10 bases separated the two germline ends. The CDR3 consists of 16 residues. CDR3 amino acids: CASSQVVGPSYNEQFF. The CDR3, as DNA: TGCGCCAGCAGCCAAGTTGTCGGACCCTCCTACAATGAGCAGTTCTTC.

This clone has more than one count but fewer than ten. The V and J genes are TRBV6-5 and TRBJ2-2; D is uncertain. Between the trimmed V and J ends, which lost 1 base and 6 bases, there was a span of 6 bases. The CDR3 contains 13 residues. Germline-derived CDR1 and CDR2 are MNHEY and SVGAGI. The CDR3 coding sequence is TGTGCCAGCAGTTACTTCCGGTCCGGGGAGCTGTTTTTT. Translated, it gives CASSYFRSGELFF.

The V call is TRBV29-1, the J call TRBJ2-7, with D perhaps TRBD2 (5 bases). V gave up 7 bases and J gave up 4 bases, with 17 bases separating them. This CDR3 comprises 13 residues. From germline, CDR1 is SQVTM and CDR2 ANQGSEA. CDR3 sequence reads: CSARERNAYEQYF. The CDR3 bases are TGCAGCGCTAGGGAGAGGAATGCGTACGAGCAGTACTTC.

Regarding this clone: Other DNA sequences in the sample encode the same CDR3. In nucleotides, the CDR3 is TGTGCCAGCAGTTCCCAGAGAGAGCAAGAGACCCAGTACTTC. This gives the protein CASSSQREQETQYF. V is TRBV27 and J is TRBJ2-5; no clear D gene. The length of the CDR3 is 14 residues. Germline CDR1 and CDR2: MNHEY and SMNVEV (reference sequence). Deletions cut 4 bases from V and 2 bases from J, with 11 bases between.

The chain recombines TRBV6-4 with TRBJ2-1; D remains ambiguous. Trimming took 6 bases from V and 7 from J, leaving 13 bases between them. Germline CDR1 reads MRHNA; CDR2 reads SNTAGT. This CDR3 comprises 13 residues. The CDR3, as DNA: TGTGCCAGCAGCGTAACGATGGGGAATGAGCAGTTCTTC. It translates to CASSVTMGNEQFF.

As DNA, the CDR3 is TGTGCCAGCACCGAGGGTGTTGGCTACGAGCAGTACTTC. Translated: CASTEGVGYEQYF. This chain connects TRBV7-9 to TRBJ2-7, with TRBD2 as a possible D gene (5 bases). V was trimmed by 7 bases and J by 3 bases, leaving 13 bases between them. The length of the CDR3 is 13 residues. Germline CDR1 reads SEHNR; CDR2 reads FQNEAQ (reference sequence).

This chain connects TRBV6-1 to TRBJ1-1; the D is unclear. In germline, CDR1 is MNHNS, CDR2 SASEGT. V shed 4 bases and J shed 4 bases, with 10 bases lying between them. This CDR3 comprises 13 residues. CDR3 residues: CASSAGLLTEAFF. The CDR3 coding sequence is TGTGCCAGCAGTGCGGGCCTCCTCACTGAAGCTTTCTTT.

This clone was recorded many times. V is TRBV14 and J is TRBJ1-2; D gene ambiguous. The CDR3 is 16 residues long. Germline CDR1 reads SGHDN; CDR2 reads FVKESK. The V end lost 2 bases, the J end lost 4 bases, and 17 bases lay between the germline ends. Here the CDR3 DNA reads TGTGCCAGCAGCCAAAGGACGGGGAATTCCTTCTATGGCTACACCTTC. It translates to CASSQRTGNSFYGYTF.

This clone has a single count. The rearrangement joins TRBV4-3 to TRBJ2-7; D not resolved. Germline V gene data show CDR1 as LGHNA and CDR2 as YSLEER. The CDR3 covers 19 residues. V was cut by 1 base and J by 0 bases, with 22 bases left in between. CDR3 residues: CASSQVLPLVRRGSYEQYF. In DNA form, the CDR3 reads TGCGCCAGCAGCCAAGTGCTCCCTTTAGTCCGTCGCGGCTCCTACGAGCAGTACTTC.

The chain combines TRBV13 with TRBJ2-1; 8 nucleotides agree with TRBD1. V gave up 5 bases and J gave up 9 bases; unmatched junction bases: 6. Looked up from germline, CDR1 is PRHDT and CDR2 is FYEKMQ (reference sequence). The CDR3 loop spans 13 amino acids. DNA of the CDR3: TGTGCCAGCAGCCCGGACAGGGTGGGTGAGCAGTTCTTC. Amino acid sequence: CASSPDRVGEQFF.

This chain links TRBV10-1 with TRBJ2-6; maybe TRBD2 (5 bases). The CDR3 spans 15 residues. V was trimmed by 3 bases and J by 4 bases, leaving 10 bases between them. Germline CDR1 is WNHNN and CDR2 is SYGVQD (reference sequence). The CDR3 reads CASSDREAGANVLTF. CDR3 nucleotide sequence: TGCGCCAGCAGTGACCGGGAAGCAGGGGCCAACGTCCTGACTTTC.

J is TRBJ2-3 and V is TRBV7-9; D is unclear. This CDR3 comprises 15 residues. V was shortened by 5 bases and J by 4 bases, with 16 bases between the two germline ends. CDR1 is SEHNR and CDR2 is FQNEAQ in the germline V gene (reference sequence). In DNA form, the CDR3 reads TGTGCCAGCAGCACAGTCCAAGGGCTGGCAGATACGCAGTATTTT. Amino acid sequence: CASSTVQGLADTQYF.

The V gene is TRBV29-1, the J gene TRBJ1-1; D gene ambiguous. Germline-derived CDR1 and CDR2 are SQVTM and ANQGSEA. Trimming took 8 bases from V and 11 from J, leaving 21 bases between them. This CDR3 is 12 amino acids long. The CDR3 DNA is TGCAGCTCCACCTGGATGGGCGCCGTGGCTTTCTTT. The encoded protein is CSSTWMGAVAFF.

This clone was picked up a small number of times. The V and J genes are TRBV27 and TRBJ1-1; D is perhaps TRBD1 (5 bases). Per germline, CDR1 MNHEY and CDR2 SMNVEV (reference sequence). This CDR3 comprises 15 residues. The V end was cut by 3 bases, the J end by 4 bases, with 15 bases between. CDR3 sequence: CASSLTALGTTEAFF. CDR3 DNA sequence: TGTGCCAGCAGTTTGACAGCTTTGGGGACCACTGAAGCTTTCTTT.

J is TRBJ1-2 and V is TRBV9, with TRBD1 as a possible D gene (5 bases). Looked up from germline, CDR1 is SGDLS and CDR2 is YYNGEE. The germline V and J ends were trimmed by 6 bases and 6 bases, with 18 bases remaining between them. The CDR3 has 14 amino acids. The CDR3 protein is CASTPYPGFDGYTF. DNA for the CDR3: TGTGCCAGCACCCCCTATCCAGGGTTCGATGGCTACACCTTC.

This chain joins TRBV28 and TRBJ1-1; tentatively, D is TRBD1 (6 bases). V dropped 10 bases and J dropped 4 bases, with 10 bases sitting between them. The CDR3 length is 11 residues. CDR1 is MDHEN and CDR2 is SYDVKM in the germline V gene. CDR3 amino acids: CATEQGTEAFF. The CDR3 coding sequence is TGTGCCACCGAACAGGGCACTGAAGCTTTCTTT.

Remarks on this clone: A far larger clone is a single base away, which makes a read error likely. The chain uses TRBV7-3 and TRBJ2-3; TRBD2 agrees at 7 bases. The CDR3 is 15 amino acids. Germline trimming cut 0 bases from V and 0 bases from J; bases unmatched to any gene: 0. Looked up from germline, CDR1 is SGHTA and CDR2 is FQGTGA. The DNA of the CDR3 is TGTGCCAGCAGCTTAACTAGCGGGAGCACAGATACGCAGTATTTT. This translates into CASSLTSGSTDTQYF.

The rearrangement uses TRBV6-4 and TRBJ2-1; 13 bases match TRBD2. From germline, CDR1 is MRHNA and CDR2 SNTAGT. The junction had 2 bases not matched to a gene; V was cut back by 0 bases and J by 6 bases. The CDR3 runs 16 residues. Here the CDR3 DNA reads TGTGCCAGCAGTGACTCGGGGACTAGCGGGATCAATGAGCAGTTCTTC. This encodes CASSDSGTSGINEQFF.

This sequence joins TRBV28 and TRBJ2-7, with D hard to call. The V gene's germline CDR1 is MDHEN and CDR2 SYDVKM. The CDR3 has 13 amino acids. V gave up 3 bases and J gave up 0 bases, with 6 bases separating them. CDR3 DNA: TGTGCCAGCAGTTTGGCCGGCTCCTACGAGCAGTACTTC. It yields the protein CASSLAGSYEQYF.

The chain recombines TRBV5-1 with TRBJ1-1; unclear D gene. Per germline, CDR1 SGHRS and CDR2 YFSETQ. The CDR3 sequence is 14 residues long. V was pared by 4 bases and J by 7 bases, with 17 bases between. CDR3 in DNA: TGCGCCAGCAGCGGCCGCCCGGGGAGGGTTGAAGCTTTCTTT. Amino acids: CASSGRPGRVEAFF.